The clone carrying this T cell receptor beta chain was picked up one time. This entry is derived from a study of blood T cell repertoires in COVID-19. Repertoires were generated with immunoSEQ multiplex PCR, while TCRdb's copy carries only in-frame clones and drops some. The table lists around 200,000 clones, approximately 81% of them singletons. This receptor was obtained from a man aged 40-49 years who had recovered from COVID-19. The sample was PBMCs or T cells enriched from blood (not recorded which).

This CDR3 reads CASSLVRTGGDEQYF. CDR3 DNA: TGTGCCAGCAGCTTAGTCCGGACAGGGGGCGACGAGCAGTACTTC. This sequence joins TRBV7-9 and TRBJ2-7; the match to TRBD1 covers 11 bases. The germline V gene encodes CDR1 SEHNR and CDR2 FQNEAQ (reference sequence). The CDR3 runs to 15 residues. J gave up 5 bases and V 1 base, and 4 bases lay outside the gene matches.